The rows below give T cell receptor beta chains drawn from one sample of a study of blood T cells in healthy people across ages. TCRdb reanalysed the 5' RACE reads using MiXCR and keeps one entry per CDR3 protein. This table has over a million distinct CDR3 sequences, approximately 42% appearing once. Sequencing was performed on blood. Receptor source: a woman aged 18-29 years in good health. CDR3s include the opening cysteine and the closing phenylalanine or tryptophan. A D gene is named only where the DNA matches it firmly. Only part of the rows carry a size: once, few, many, or a class if the clone is expanded.

v_call,clone_size,j_call,d_call,cdr3_aa,cdr3_nt
TRBV20-1,few,TRBJ2-5,TRBD1,CSARPPGTGAAQETQYF,TGCAGTGCTAGACCGCCGGGGACAGGGGCCGCTCAAGAGACCCAGTACTTC
TRBV12-3/TRBV12-4,.,TRBJ2-5,.,CASSFKFEHGTETQYF,TGTGCCAGCAGTTTCAAGTTTGAACACGGGACGGAGACCCAGTACTTC
TRBV4-2,.,TRBJ2-1,TRBD1,CASSHDGQGYNEQFF,TGTGCCAGCAGCCACGACGGACAGGGCTACAATGAGCAGTTCTTC
TRBV25-1,.,TRBJ1-1,.,CASSEGVAGDTEAFF,TGTGCCAGCAGTGAAGGGGTGGCAGGGGATACTGAAGCTTTCTTT
TRBV5-1,.,TRBJ2-5,TRBD1,CASSLGTGQRIQETQYF,TGCGCCAGCAGCTTGGGAACGGGACAGCGGATCCAAGAGACCCAGTACTTC
TRBV28,.,TRBJ2-1,.,CASRSERVYNAQFF,TGTGCCAGCAGGAGTGAGCGGGTTTACAATGCGCAGTTCTTC
TRBV18,.,TRBJ2-5,TRBD2,CASSALAGSYNEQYF,TGTGCCAGCTCAGCGTTAGCGGGAAGCTACAATGAGCAGTACTTC
TRBV5-4,.,TRBJ1-1,.,CASSLSSMTEAFF,TGTGCCAGCAGCTTGAGCAGTATGACTGAAGCTTTCTTT
TRBV11-2,.,TRBJ1-1,TRBD1,CASRPGQGAAYTEAFF,TGTGCCAGCAGACCCGGACAGGGGGCGGCCTACACTGAAGCTTTCTTT
TRBV12-3/TRBV12-4,.,TRBJ1-2,.,CASSLAPLYGYTF,TGTGCCAGCAGTTTAGCGCCTTTATATGGCTACACCTTC
TRBV6-6,.,TRBJ2-3,.,CASSLDLRDAQYF,TGTGCCAGCAGTTTGGACCTACGGGATGCGCAGTATTTT
TRBV27,.,TRBJ2-7,TRBD1,CASGRTGPEQYF,TGTGCCAGCGGAAGGACAGGACCCGAGCAGTACTTC
TRBV16,.,TRBJ1-4,.,CASSHPEGGEKLFF,TGTGCCAGCAGCCACCCAGAGGGCGGCGAAAAACTGTTTTTT
TRBV6-2/TRBV6-3,.,TRBJ2-7,TRBD2,CASSPFSGINSYEQYF,TGTGCCAGCAGCCCGTTCAGCGGGATAAACTCCTACGAGCAGTACTTC
TRBV20-1,.,TRBJ2-1,.,CSALGGNEQFF,TGCAGTGCCCTAGGGGGCAATGAGCAGTTCTTC
TRBV11-2,.,TRBJ2-3,.,CASSFIVGSDTQYF,TGTGCCAGCAGCTTCATAGTCGGTTCAGATACGCAGTATTTT
TRBV4-3,few,TRBJ2-3,TRBD1,CASSRTDRGRTDTQYF,TGCGCCAGCAGCCGTACGGACAGGGGCCGCACAGATACGCAGTATTTT
TRBV6-1,.,TRBJ2-5,.,CASSEDRSPETQYF,TGTGCCAGCAGTGAGGATCGAAGCCCAGAGACCCAGTACTTC
TRBV6-2/TRBV6-3,.,TRBJ1-5,TRBD1,CASSRTGRLSNQPQHF,TGTGCCAGCAGTCGGACAGGGAGGTTGAGCAATCAGCCCCAGCATTTT
TRBV29-1,.,TRBJ1-1,.,CSVGGGYITEAFF,TGCAGCGTTGGGGGGGGATACATCACTGAAGCTTTCTTT
TRBV27,few,TRBJ1-1,.,CASSFRGGGTEAFF,TGTGCCAGCAGTTTTCGCGGGGGGGGCACTGAAGCTTTCTTT
TRBV29-1,.,TRBJ1-1,.,CSVLRGTGTEAFF,TGCAGCGTATTACGGGGGACGGGGACTGAAGCTTTCTTT
TRBV10-2,.,TRBJ2-1,.,CASSFVRLEEQFF,TGCGCCAGCAGTTTTGTCAGATTGGAGGAGCAGTTCTTC
TRBV20-1,.,TRBJ1-2,.,CSASRRDVFHYGYTF,TGCAGTGCTAGTAGGAGAGACGTATTTCACTATGGCTACACCTTC
TRBV5-5,.,TRBJ2-7,TRBD1,CASSKRTGAYNEQYF,TGTGCCAGCAGCAAAAGGACAGGGGCCTACAATGAGCAGTACTTC
TRBV29-1,.,TRBJ1-2,.,CSAAGAESGYTF,TGCAGCGCCGCCGGGGCCGAAAGTGGCTACACCTTC
TRBV4-3,many,TRBJ2-1,TRBD2,CASSRTSGTNNEQFF,TGCGCCAGCAGTCGGACTAGCGGGACTAACAATGAGCAGTTCTTC
TRBV5-5,few,TRBJ2-3,.,CASTGFPDTQYF,TGTGCCAGCACCGGATTCCCAGATACGCAGTATTTT
TRBV29-1,.,TRBJ1-1,.,CSGGEGSTEAFF,TGCAGCGGTGGTGAGGGGAGCACTGAAGCTTTCTTT
TRBV11-2,.,TRBJ2-5,.,CASSLNGGGLETQYF,TGTGCCAGCAGCCTAAATGGGGGGGGCCTAGAGACCCAGTACTTC
TRBV11-2,.,TRBJ2-1,.,CASSLARGRLYTEQFF,TGTGCCAGCAGCTTGGCTCGGGGGCGCCTCTACACTGAGCAGTTCTTC
TRBV12-5,.,TRBJ2-7,TRBD2,CASGEGLAGFYEQYF,TGTGCTAGTGGGGAGGGACTAGCGGGATTCTACGAGCAGTACTTC
TRBV20-1,many,TRBJ2-3,TRBD2,CSARLAGVTDTQYF,TGCAGTGCTAGGCTAGCGGGAGTAACAGATACGCAGTATTTT
TRBV11-2,.,TRBJ2-3,.,CASSKAGQSTDTQYF,TGTGCCAGCAGCAAAGCGGGCCAAAGCACAGATACGCAGTATTTT
TRBV28,.,TRBJ2-7,TRBD2,CASSTRLSSGDSSYEQYF,TGTGCCAGCAGTACCCGCTTGTCTAGCGGGGACAGCTCCTACGAGCAGTACTTC
TRBV20-1,few,TRBJ2-7,TRBD1,CSAPRTGIAYEQYF,TGCAGTGCTCCACGGACAGGGATAGCCTACGAGCAGTACTTC
TRBV6-2/TRBV6-3,.,TRBJ1-5,.,CASSYSMGPNQPQHF,TGTGCCAGCAGTTACTCGATGGGCCCTAATCAGCCCCAGCATTTT
TRBV5-5,.,TRBJ1-1,.,CASSPRSPSGTEAFF,TGTGCCAGCAGCCCCCGGTCCCCGTCGGGCACTGAAGCTTTCTTT
TRBV19,.,TRBJ1-5,TRBD1,CASSTDRGDNQPQHF,TGTGCCAGTAGCACCGACAGGGGGGACAATCAGCCCCAGCATTTT
TRBV20-1,many,TRBJ2-3,.,CSATMAGSSTDTQYF,TGCAGTGCGACCATGGCGGGATCTAGCACAGATACGCAGTATTTT
TRBV20-1,.,TRBJ2-2,.,CSARYGPGELFF,TGCAGTGCTAGATACGGTCCCGGGGAGCTGTTTTTT
TRBV20-1,few,TRBJ1-6,.,CSARARGQRNSPLHF,TGCAGTGCTAGAGCCCGGGGGCAAAGGAATTCACCCCTCCACTTT
TRBV20-1,few,TRBJ1-1,.,CSAQDGNTEAFF,TGCAGTGCTCAAGACGGGAACACTGAAGCTTTCTTT
TRBV7-9,.,TRBJ2-3,.,CASSLKGGADTQYF,TGTGCCAGCAGCTTAAAGGGTGGCGCAGATACGCAGTATTTT
TRBV20-1,.,TRBJ2-5,TRBD2,CSAKPSGIRETRYF,TGCAGTGCTAAGCCTAGCGGGATCAGAGAGACCCGGTACTTC
TRBV9,.,TRBJ1-5,TRBD1,CASSVARRDRANQPQHF,TGTGCCAGCAGCGTAGCCCGACGGGACAGGGCTAATCAGCCCCAGCATTTT
TRBV6-1,few,TRBJ2-7,TRBD1,CASSEMGTGLYEQYF,TGTGCCAGCAGTGAAATGGGGACAGGGCTCTACGAGCAGTACTTC
TRBV7-2,.,TRBJ1-3,.,CASSHILSGNTIYF,TGTGCCAGCAGCCACATTTTATCTGGAAACACCATATATTTT
TRBV5-1,.,TRBJ1-2,TRBD1,CASSLWNHIGQGKDYGYTF,TGCGCCAGCAGCTTGTGGAACCATATCGGACAGGGAAAGGACTATGGCTACACCTTC
TRBV20-1,.,TRBJ2-4,TRBD2,CSARSGLGGQEQYF,TGCAGTGCTAGATCGGGACTAGGAGGCCAGGAGCAGTACTTC
TRBV29-1,once,TRBJ2-7,TRBD1,CSVEGGDRGHYNEQYF,TGCAGCGTTGAGGGTGGGGACAGGGGGCACTACAATGAGCAGTACTTC
TRBV6-2/TRBV6-3,once,TRBJ1-5,.,CASTPDPVGQPQHF,TGTGCCAGCACCCCTGACCCCGTGGGTCAGCCCCAGCATTTT
TRBV12-3/TRBV12-4,few,TRBJ2-7,.,CASSLGSGGSYNEQYF,TGTGCCAGCAGTTTAGGGTCGGGTGGCTCCTACAATGAGCAGTACTTC